This T cell receptor (beta chain) was sequenced for a study of vaccination effects on CD4 cells after COVID-19 (dated by TCRdb to between 2021 and 2023). Regarding the complete study: Post-vaccine samples across the study were collected a median of 72 days after the second dose, with a range of 14 to 241. The study compared SARS-CoV-2 spike-specific CD4+ TCR repertoires before and after mRNA vaccination in COVID-19 convalescent patients and infection-naive vaccine recipients. Altogether, about 10 COVID-19 convalescent patients and a few SARS-CoV-2-naive healthy vaccine recipients made up the full study. Cultures from other donors in the study were sequenced using the Oncomine TCR Beta short-read assay on an Illumina iSeq 100. Findings and caveats that apply to the study as a whole: In healthy vaccine recipients, vaccine-induced clones were almost all SARS-CoV-2 mono-reactive, with only 1 of 255 cross-reactive with common cold coronaviruses. Only a small number of convalescent patients were included, and no early post-infection timepoints were available, which limited the study. Clones induced by infection and clones induced by vaccination both contracted markedly at late timepoints after vaccination, which fits with T cell responses waning over time.

In regard to this clone: Its antigen specificity is not known. Per-base qualities were not stored, and no clone one base away is much larger.

Cut back by 3 bases and 5 bases, the V and J ends lie 13 bases apart. From cysteine to phenylalanine, the CDR3 is 14 amino acids long. Only the CDR3 DNA stays, 42 bases, in frame from base 1. The germline V gene encodes CDR1 ENHRY and CDR2 SYGVKD. The protocol used for the library was the immunoSEQ multiplex PCR assay. TCR beta CDR3 sequencing was performed on DNA from the cultured, isolated CD4+ T cells. On the study's bioinformatics: The analysis removed non-productive TCR sequences, trimmed reads to the CDR3 region, and retained only CDR3s that were 7 or more amino acids long. Antigen-specific clonotypes were identified with the MANAFEST web app by comparing expansion in peptide wells against reference cultures. To be called positive, a clone needed expansion at FDR<0.05 compared with the reference and with all other wells, an odds ratio greater than 5, and a frequency greater than 0.1% in two replicate wells. Cross-reactive clonotypes were defined as significantly expanded in SARS-CoV-2 spike wells and in at least one common cold coronavirus spike condition. CDR3 similarity was assessed by Levenshtein distance using the stringdist R package, and unrooted trees were constructed with ape in R 3.6.1. TCRdb took this table from immuneACCESS and kept in-frame rearrangements with V and J called. Such tables lack part of the clones; where checked against another copy, unresolved V genes explain under half of the gap, and the rest is unexplained. V and J calls and clone size are as listed in that table; D and trimming were resolved from the DNA. Recorded for this sample are some 74,000 clones; about 80% of them occurred a single time. The leading ten clones occupy 0.95% to 1.5% of the sample.

To identify antigen-specific CD4+ T cell clonotypes by their expansion, the ViraFEST assay first stimulated PBMC with viral peptide pools and then applied TCR sequencing. After 10 to 11 days of culture, CD4+ T cells were isolated with the EasySep CD4+ T cell isolation kit. Each participant received two doses of an mRNA SARS-CoV-2 vaccine, either BNT162b2 or mRNA-1273. Negative nucleocapsid antibody results before and after vaccination confirmed that the healthy vaccine recipients had no prior SARS-CoV-2 infection. Two million PBMC per well were cultured with 10 ug/ml peptides in IMDM containing around 5.3% human AB serum, around 9.7 IU/ml IL-2 and gentamicin. On days 3 and 7, half of the culture medium was replaced with fresh IL-2-containing medium. Unless noted otherwise, every peptide stimulation condition was cultured in triplicate wells. Using Ficoll-Paque Plus gradient centrifugation, PBMC were separated from whole blood and then either used fresh or cryopreserved at -140C. The overlapping peptide pools covered the spike proteins of SARS-CoV-2 as well as those of the common cold coronaviruses HCoV-NL63, HCoV-OC43 and HCoV-229E. Genomic DNA was extracted from cultured CD4+ T cells with the QIAamp micro DNA kit.

The sequence was obtained from a human donor who received a COVID-19 vaccine. Recombination connected TRBV10-3 to TRBJ1-1; a tentative D match to TRBD1 spans 5 bases. The sequencing used CD4+ T cells from PBMCs cultured with HCoV-229E spike peptides, collected after COVID-19 vaccination. This specimen's cell subset or site label, per the study, means: HCoV-229E spike overlapping peptide pool stimulation. The DNA reads as follows: TGTGCCATCAGTGAAAGGGCAGGGAGGACTGAAGCTTTCTTT. This encodes CAISERAGRTEAFF.